This T cell receptor (beta chain) originates from a study of Graves' ophthalmopathy and Graves' hyperthyroidism. Background on the study: Peripheral blood was gathered at the point of initial diagnosis, before any treatment started. Notes on the study in general: Ophthalmopathy was separated from stable hyperthyroidism by a 13-signature model with about 86% sensitivity and over 70% specificity.

Additional autoimmune diseases, uncontrolled infections, pregnancy or lactation disqualified patients. Establishment of the diagnosis relied upon clinical symptoms, serum thyroxine, TRAb, thyroid ultrasound and orbital computed tomography. The study amplified TCR beta CDR3 regions using RNA transcripts. HTBI primers were employed in first-round RT-PCR, then a second-round multiplex PCR followed. TCRdb redid the calling of the multiplex PCR reads with MiXCR, one entry per CDR3 protein. Of 650,000 to 900,000 distinct CDR3 sequences in the sample, around 40% are singletons; the top ten hold 44%. V was trimmed by 3 bases and J by 6 bases, leaving 11 bases between them. From germline, CDR1 is LNHDA and CDR2 SQIVND (reference sequence). The CDR3 has 13 residues. Note on this clonotype: Its antigen is not known.

Sequencing was carried out using peripheral blood. This TCR derives from an adult man with Graves' ophthalmopathy. The V and J genes are TRBV19 and TRBJ1-1, with D possibly being TRBD1 (5 bases). CDR3 protein: CASSILRGSEAFF. For the CDR3, the DNA is TGTGCCAGTAGTATCCTCCGGGGGTCTGAAGCTTTCTTT.